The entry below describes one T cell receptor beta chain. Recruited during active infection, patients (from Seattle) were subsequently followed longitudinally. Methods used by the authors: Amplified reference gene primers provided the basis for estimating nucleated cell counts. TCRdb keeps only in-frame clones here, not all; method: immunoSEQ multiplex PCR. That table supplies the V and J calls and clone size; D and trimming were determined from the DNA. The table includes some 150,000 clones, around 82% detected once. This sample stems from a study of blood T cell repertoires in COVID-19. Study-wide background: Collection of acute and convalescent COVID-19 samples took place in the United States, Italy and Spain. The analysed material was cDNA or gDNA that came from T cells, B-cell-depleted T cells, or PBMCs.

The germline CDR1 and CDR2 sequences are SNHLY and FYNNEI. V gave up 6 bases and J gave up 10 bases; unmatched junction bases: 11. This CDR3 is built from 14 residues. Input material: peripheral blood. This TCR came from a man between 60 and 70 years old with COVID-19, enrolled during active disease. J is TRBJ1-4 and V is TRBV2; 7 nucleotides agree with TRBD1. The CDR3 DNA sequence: TGTGCCAGCAGGACCACAGGGGCGCCGGGAAAACTGTTTTTT. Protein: CASRTTGAPGKLFF. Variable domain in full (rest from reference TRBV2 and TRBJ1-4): EPEVTQTPSHQVTQMGQEVILRCVPISNHLYFYWYRQILGQKVEFLVSFYNNEISEKSEIFDDQFSVERPDGSNFTLKIRSTKLEDSAMYFCASRTTGAPGKLFFGSGTQLSVL.